Here is one TCR beta chain with its context. The antigen is not known. TCRdb re-analysed the reads in MiXCR, keeping a single row per CDR3 protein. The sample comprises 750,000 to 900,000 distinct CDR3 sequences, about 27% of which are singletons, and around 14% rests with the top ten. This entry belongs to a study of T cell repertoires in cytomegalovirus infection. Turning to the study itself: Researchers turned to recently identified HLA-C-restricted CMV epitopes as well as well-studied HLA-B-restricted ones. Carrying CMV and the relevant HLA type showed in public TCR beta signatures.

Study results and limitations: People with CMV and the relevant HLA were identified by cumulative public TCR beta family frequency. Clonotype analysis showed dominance of the ex vivo response by HLA-C-restricted CMV-specific TCR beta clonotypes.

Trimming removed 5 bases from V and 9 bases from J; junction bases left unmatched: 7. The CDR3 contains 15 residues. From germline, CDR1 is LNHDA and CDR2 SQIVND (reference sequence). This receptor was taken from a human donor in good health (CMV status not recorded). Some clones in this sample may be carry-over from other donors' samples. This chain joins TRBV19 and TRBJ2-1; 13 bases align to TRBD2. Here the sequenced sample was cultured CD8+ T cells from PBMCs, taken from culture after CMV antigen stimulation. CDR3: CASSLRLAGGIEQFF. The CDR3 DNA is TGTGCCAGTAGTCTTAGACTAGCGGGGGGTATTGAGCAGTTCTTC.